Below are 18 T cell receptor beta chains sequenced from a single sample in a study of T cells in localized non-small cell lung cancer (dated by TCRdb to 2019 to 2021). Library generation was performed with the immunoSEQ multiplex PCR assay. Held by TCRdb, this immuneACCESS table contains in-frame sequences only and omits some clones. Under half of the omission traces to an unresolved V gene where checked; the cause of the rest is unknown. For this sample there are 10,000 to 15,000 clones; about 86% appear just once. Approximately 52% of the sample is taken by the ten largest. Sequences were derived from peripheral blood, sampled before any cancer treatment. These receptors were taken from a male donor at least 60 years old with stage III lung adenocarcinoma.

This clone is categorized as medium-sized. The chain combines TRBV6-6 with TRBJ2-7, with D unclear. Trimming pared 4 bases from V and 4 bases from J, leaving 8 bases between. Germline assignment: CDR1 MNHNY and CDR2 SVGAGI (reference sequence). The CDR3 covers 12 residues. The CDR3: CASSSQTYEQYF. As DNA, the CDR3 is TGTGCCAGCAGTTCCCAAACATACGAGCAGTACTTC.

This clone was detected a few times. The genes are TRBV5-4 and TRBJ1-1; 10 bases are a match to TRBD1. The germline CDR1 and CDR2 sequences are SGHNT and YYREEE (reference sequence). This CDR3 has 14 residues. V lost 4 bases to trimming and J lost 6 bases; unmatched junction nucleotides: 6. The CDR3 loop reads CASSHPDRGSEAFF. CDR3 bases: TGTGCCAGCAGCCACCCGGACAGGGGGTCTGAAGCTTTCTTT.

The CDR3 spells CASSLVSSYEQYF. CDR3 nucleotides: TGTGCCAGCAGTTTGGTGAGCTCCTACGAGCAGTACTTC. This chain connects TRBV6-5 to TRBJ2-7; D is ambiguous. CDR3 length: 13 residues. Germline loops: CDR1 MNHEY, CDR2 SVGAGI. V lost 4 bases, J lost 0 bases, and 7 bases lay in between.

The rearrangement uses TRBV19 and TRBJ1-1; D ambiguous. Per germline, CDR1 LNHDA and CDR2 SQIVND (reference sequence). The V end lost 6 bases, the J end lost 1 base, and 6 bases lay between the germline ends. This CDR3 is 12 amino acids long. CDR3 in DNA: TGTGCCAGTAGGGCGGGGAACACTGAAGCTTTCTTT. Translated, it gives CASRAGNTEAFF.

The chain has TRBV7-9 and TRBJ1-2; D is ambiguous. Trimming stripped 1 base from V and 7 bases from J, with 10 bases between. Germline CDR1 SEHNR, CDR2 FQNEAQ (reference sequence). This CDR3 has 13 residues. CDR3 region: CASSLEGGTGYTF. The CDR3 region has the DNA TGTGCCAGCAGCTTAGAAGGAGGAACTGGCTACACCTTC.

The genes are TRBV19 and TRBJ1-3, with a possible D match to TRBD1 (5 bases). The V end was cut by 5 bases, the J end by 2 bases, with 13 bases between. Germline V gene sequence: CDR1 LNHDA, CDR2 SQIVND (reference sequence). The CDR3 has 15 amino acids. CDR3 in amino acids: CASSFSREAGNTIYF. The CDR3 nucleotides are TGTGCCAGTAGTTTCTCCAGGGAGGCTGGAAACACCATATATTTT.

J is TRBJ1-1 and V is TRBV5-1; 8 bases fit TRBD1. V was pared by 7 bases and J by 7 bases, with 9 bases of the junction left unmatched. Germline CDR1 reads SGHRS; CDR2 reads YFSETQ. This CDR3 is 13 amino acids long. Here the CDR3 reads CASATVTGDEAFF. As DNA, the CDR3 is TGCGCCAGCGCCACCGTGACAGGGGATGAAGCTTTCTTT.

Regarding this clone: A junction boundary mismatches the germline segment, possibly from a read error. The chain links TRBV5-6 to TRBJ2-1; weak D call: TRBD2 (6 bases). Germline lookup yields CDR1 SGHDT and CDR2 YYEEEE. The CDR3 runs 14 residues. The CDR3 DNA is TGTGCCAGCAGCAGCGGGCCATTCTACAATGCGCAGTTCTTC. Translating it yields CASSSGPFYNAQFF.

This clone was seen just once. This sequence joins TRBV5-1 and TRBJ2-5; D is possibly TRBD1 or TRBD2 (5 bases each). The V gene lost 0 bases and the J gene lost 5 bases, with 11 bases spanning the gap. The CDR3 contains 14 residues. Germline V CDR1 and CDR2: SGHRS, YFSETQ. The CDR3 coding sequence is TGCGCCAGCAGCTTGGGACGGGGCGGGGAGACCCAGTACTTC. Its translation is CASSLGRGGETQYF. Filled out from reference TRBV5-1 and TRBJ2-5, the complete variable domain reads KAGVTQTPRYLIKTRGQQVTLSCSPISGHRSVSWYQQTPGQGLQFLFEYFSETQRNKGNFPGRFSGRQFSNSRSEMNVSTLELGDSALYLCASSLGRGGETQYFGPGTRLLVL.

This clone was seen only once. The CDR3 here is CASRNGRRDSPLHF. The CDR3 DNA reads TGTGCCAGCAGGAACGGACGAAGGGATTCACCCCTCCACTTT. The V and J genes are TRBV6-5 and TRBJ1-6, with unresolved D. CDR1 and CDR2 from the germline V gene are MNHEY and SVGAGI. Between the trimmed V and J ends, which lost 6 bases and 8 bases, there was a span of 14 bases. The CDR3 covers 14 residues.

This sequence joins TRBV6-1 and TRBJ2-5, with TRBD1 matching over 9 bases. There are 14 residues in the CDR3. Germline values: CDR1 MNHNS, CDR2 SASEGT. V lost 4 bases and J lost 5; bases outside the gene matches: 5. The CDR3 is CASSANRGQETQYF. CDR3 sequence (DNA): TGTGCCAGCAGTGCCAACAGGGGGCAGGAGACCCAGTACTTC.

The gene calls are TRBV19 and TRBJ2-7, with 10 bases lining up with TRBD2. The CDR3 covers 15 residues. V was clipped by 7 bases and J by 4 bases; unmatched bases: 10. CDR1 and CDR2 from the germline V gene are LNHDA and SQIVND (reference sequence). The CDR3 here is CASMSSTSGLYEQYF. DNA for the CDR3: TGTGCCAGTATGTCTTCGACTAGCGGGTTATACGAGCAGTACTTC.

J is TRBJ2-2 and V is TRBV5-1; no firm D call. The CDR3 consists of 13 residues. With 5 bases removed from V and 5 bases from J, the gap between germline ends came to 10 bases. Germline CDR1 SGHRS, CDR2 YFSETQ. The chain's CDR3 is CASRAVETGELFF. In DNA form, the CDR3 reads TGCGCCAGCAGGGCAGTCGAGACCGGGGAGCTGTTTTTT.

The chain is built from TRBV5-1 and TRBJ2-1; possibly TRBD1 for D (5 bases). V shed 2 bases and J shed 5 bases, with 8 bases lying between them. CDR1 and CDR2 (germline): SGHRS, YFSETQ. The CDR3 has 13 residues. CDR3 coding DNA: TGCGCCAGCAGCTTCGACAGTAACAATGAGCAGTTCTTC. Translation gives CASSFDSNNEQFF.

In DNA form, the CDR3 reads TGTGCCAGCAGCTCCAGGGACCGGAGGGTTCAGCCCCAGCATTTT. Translation: CASSSRDRRVQPQHF. V and J are TRBV5-6 and TRBJ1-5; a possible D gene is TRBD1 (5 bases). V was clipped by 3 bases and J by 6 bases, with 16 bases between them. Germline CDR1 and CDR2: SGHDT and YYEEEE. The CDR3 length is 15 residues.

The chain employs TRBV29-1 and TRBJ2-5, with 7 bases aligning to TRBD1. V lost 4 bases, J lost 4 bases, and 3 bases stayed unmatched. This CDR3 contains 12 residues. Germline CDR1 is SQVTM and CDR2 is ANQGSEA. The CDR3 reads CSVGGGGETQYF. The CDR3 region has the DNA TGCAGCGTTGGAGGGGGCGGAGAGACCCAGTACTTC.

The rearrangement uses TRBV29-1 and TRBJ1-2; D may be TRBD1 (5 bases). The V gene lost 4 bases and the J gene lost 0 bases, with 12 bases spanning the gap. In germline, CDR1 is SQVTM, CDR2 ANQGSEA. CDR3 size: 14 residues. CDR3 DNA sequence: TGCAGCGTTGCGGGGCCGCTACCTAACTATGGCTACACCTTC. It translates to CSVAGPLPNYGYTF.

The chain links TRBV23-1 to TRBJ1-5; D remains unclear. TRBV23-1 is annotated as an ORF whose role is uncertain. V gave up 4 bases and J gave up 2 bases, with 18 bases separating them. The length of the CDR3 is 17 residues. As DNA, the CDR3 is TGCGCCAGCAGTCCTCCCGGGCCGCAGTTAGGCAATCAGCCCCAGCATTTT. It is translated as CASSPPGPQLGNQPQHF.